Listed here are 12 T cell receptor beta chains from one sample, sequenced in a study of T cells after yellow fever vaccination. One entry per CDR3 protein, called by TCRdb with MiXCR from the 5' RACE reads. Among around 610,000 distinct CDR3 sequences, roughly 13% were seen once, and the ten largest hold about 14%. Specimen: PBMCs, collected on the day of the yellow fever booster vaccination. Receptor source: a man aged 25-45 years who received the YFV17D yellow fever vaccine.

This clonotype was counted a few times. The rearrangement joins TRBV6-2 or TRBV6-3 to TRBJ2-1, with no clear D. Germline CDR1 and CDR2: MNHEY and SVGEGT. Deletions cut 8 bases from V and 7 bases from J, with 27 bases between. CDR3 length: 17 residues. CDR3 sequence: CASCTVVGGIDRNEQFF. The CDR3 nucleotides read TGTGCCAGCTGTACTGTGGTCGGCGGTATCGATCGGAATGAGCAGTTCTTC.

The J gene is TRBJ2-5, the V gene TRBV11-2; D remains unclear. Germline CDR1 reads SGHAT; CDR2 reads FQNNGV. This CDR3 is 14 amino acids long. V was trimmed by 0 bases and J by 7 bases, leaving 12 bases between them. The CDR3 sequence: CASSLDRGPRTQYF. The CDR3 nucleotides read TGTGCCAGCAGCTTAGATCGTGGGCCAAGGACCCAGTACTTC.

The CDR3 loop is CASSFLGASGYYEQFF. The DNA of the CDR3 is TGTGCCAGCAGCTTCCTCGGGGCTAGCGGGTACTATGAGCAGTTCTTC. The chain has TRBV7-3 and TRBJ2-1, with TRBD2 matching over 8 bases. CDR1 is SGHTA and CDR2 is FQGTGA in the germline V gene. The V gene end was trimmed by 3 bases and the J gene end by 8 bases; junction bases not matched to a gene: 12. The CDR3 spans 16 residues.

The chain combines TRBV5-6 with TRBJ1-2; tentatively, D is TRBD1 (6 bases). The V gene's germline CDR1 is SGHDT and CDR2 YYEEEE. Trimming removed 4 bases at V and 4 bases at J, with 11 bases between. The CDR3 runs to 13 residues. The CDR3 bases are TGTGCCAGCAGCCCAAAGGGGGTCTATGGCTACACCTTC. Amino acids: CASSPKGVYGYTF.

The J gene is TRBJ2-7, the V gene TRBV11-2; 13 bases line up with TRBD2. The CDR3 contains 20 residues. V dropped 4 bases and J dropped 4; count of bases not matched to a gene: 19. Germline values: CDR1 SGHAT, CDR2 FQNNGV. The CDR3 sequence is CASSSRKIGLAGVLVYEQYF. CDR3 bases: TGTGCCAGCAGCTCCCGAAAAATTGGACTAGCGGGAGTACTAGTATACGAGCAGTACTTC.

This clonotype has more than one count but fewer than ten. The chain joins TRBV4-3 to TRBJ2-7; 12 bases fit TRBD2. Trimming at V came to 2 bases and at J to 4 bases, leaving 15 bases not matched to a gene. Germline V gives CDR1 LGHNA, CDR2 YSLEER. The length of the CDR3 is 19 residues. CDR3 protein: CASSQKTGLAGEKGYEQYF. The CDR3 DNA is TGCGCCAGCAGCCAAAAAACGGGACTAGCGGGCGAGAAAGGGTACGAGCAGTACTTC.

This clonotype was seen at least ten times. V and J are TRBV7-9 and TRBJ1-2; perhaps TRBD1 as D (5 bases). The CDR3 contains 13 residues. Trimming cost V 5 bases and J 3 bases, with 10 bases left between them. CDR1 is SEHNR and CDR2 is FQNEAQ in the germline V gene (reference sequence). The DNA of the CDR3 is TGTGCCAGCAGCCCGGGCAGGGACTATGGCTACACCTTC. Translating gives CASSPGRDYGYTF.

This clonotype turned up a few times. V gene TRBV7-2 combines with J gene TRBJ2-3; D call uncertain. There are 13 residues in the CDR3. V lost 6 bases to trimming and J lost 3 bases, with 10 bases between them. The V gene's germline CDR1 is SGHTA and CDR2 FQGNSA. CDR3 amino acids: CASSYGPTDTQYF. In DNA form, the CDR3 reads TGTGCCAGCAGTTACGGACCTACAGATACGCAGTATTTT.

This sequence joins TRBV20-1 and TRBJ2-5; unclear D gene. The V end was cut by 2 bases, the J end by 9 bases, with 10 bases between. CDR1 and CDR2 (germline): DFQATT, SNEGSKA (reference sequence). CDR3 length: 11 amino acids. CDR3 sequence reads: CSARSHLSQYF. CDR3 sequence (DNA): TGCAGTGCTAGAAGCCATTTGTCCCAGTACTTC.

The rearrangement joins TRBV5-1 to TRBJ2-5; D gene ambiguous. Germline values: CDR1 SGHRS, CDR2 YFSETQ. V was trimmed by 1 base and J by 0 bases, leaving 10 bases between them. CDR3 length: 15 residues. CDR3 sequence: CASSLLGLDQETQYF. CDR3 DNA sequence: TGCGCCAGCAGCTTGCTAGGTCTAGACCAAGAGACCCAGTACTTC.

This clonotype was counted only a few times. The chain links TRBV19 to TRBJ2-1; D gene ambiguous. In germline, CDR1 is LNHDA, CDR2 SQIVND (reference sequence). The germline V and J ends were trimmed by 3 bases and 4 bases, with 10 bases remaining between them. This CDR3 spans 14 amino acids. The CDR3 reads CASSMDTRYNEQFF. The CDR3 DNA is TGTGCCAGTAGTATGGATACACGTTACAATGAGCAGTTCTTC. Using reference TRBV19 and TRBJ2-1 for the parts outside the CDR3, the full variable domain is DGGITQSPKYLFRKEGQNVTLSCEQNLNHDAMYWYRQDPGQGLRLIYYSQIVNDFQKGDIAEGYSVSREKKESFPLTVTSAQKNPTAFYLCASSMDTRYNEQFFGPGTRLTVL.

The chain uses TRBV4-3 and TRBJ2-7; TRBD2 agrees at 13 bases. The CDR3 covers 17 residues. Germline lookup yields CDR1 LGHNA and CDR2 YSLEER. The V segment lost 4 bases and the J segment 1 base; nucleotides outside the gene matches: 7. The CDR3 DNA follows: TGCGCCAGCAGCCTAGGGACTAGCGGGACTGGATCCTACGAGCAGTACTTC. It translates to CASSLGTSGTGSYEQYF.